A single sample is the source of the 4 T cell receptor beta chains below, sequenced in a study of blood T cells in healthy people across ages. A sample-barcoded 5' primer and a J-beta primer mix were used in a second PCR of about 7 to 12 cycles. A single record per CDR3 protein comes from TCRdb applying MiXCR to the 5' RACE reads. The sample has roughly 1.9 million distinct CDR3 sequences; more than 35% are singletons. Sequencing used blood. The receptors here all came from a human donor in good health.

This chain uses TRBV20-1 with TRBJ2-7; D tentatively fits TRBD1 or TRBD2 (7 bases each). This CDR3 spans 14 amino acids. In germline, CDR1 is DFQATT, CDR2 SNEGSKA (reference sequence). The V gene lost 2 bases and the J gene lost 7 bases, with 18 bases spanning the gap. CDR3 sequence: CSARSSGAGGEQYF. The CDR3 DNA reads as TGCAGTGCTAGATCCAGCGGGGCAGGGGGGGAGCAGTACTTC.

This clonotype was picked up a small number of times. The rearrangement joins TRBV5-5 to TRBJ1-6; no clear D gene. V was shortened by 2 bases and J by 10 bases, with 13 bases between the two germline ends. The CDR3 sequence is 14 residues long. Germline assignment: CDR1 SGHKS and CDR2 YYEKEE (reference sequence). The CDR3 DNA reads TGTGCCAGCAGCTTAAGGCAGTTTCAATCACCCCTCCACTTT. It translates to CASSLRQFQSPLHF.

This clonotype was detected only a few times. This chain links TRBV20-1 with TRBJ2-1; a weak D match, TRBD2 (5 bases). Germline-derived CDR1 and CDR2 are DFQATT and SNEGSKA (reference sequence). Trimming took 0 bases from V and 4 from J, leaving 10 bases between them. CDR3 size: 14 residues. In DNA form, the CDR3 reads TGCAGTGCTAGAGAAACTCCGGGGTACAATGAGCAGTTCTTC. Its translation is CSARETPGYNEQFF.

This sequence joins TRBV7-6 and TRBJ2-5, with D tentatively TRBD1 (5 bases). V was trimmed by 5 bases and J by 1 base, leaving 14 bases between them. The CDR3 runs to 15 residues. The germline CDR1 and CDR2 sequences are SGHVS and FNYEAQ. The CDR3 spells CASSLRTRVQETQYF. CDR3 sequence (DNA): TGTGCCAGCAGCCTCAGAACCAGGGTCCAAGAGACCCAGTACTTC.